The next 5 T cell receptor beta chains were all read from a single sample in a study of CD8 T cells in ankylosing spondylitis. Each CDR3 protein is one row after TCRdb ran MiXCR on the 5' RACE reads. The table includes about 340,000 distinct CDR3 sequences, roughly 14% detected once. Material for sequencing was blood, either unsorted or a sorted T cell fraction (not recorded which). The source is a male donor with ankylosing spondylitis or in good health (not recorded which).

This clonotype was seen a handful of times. CDR3 nucleotides: TGCGCCAGCAGCCAAGGGAGATCTGGAAACACCATATATTTT. This encodes CASSQGRSGNTIYF. The chain has TRBV4-1 and TRBJ1-3; unclear D gene. Trimming took 1 base from V and 1 from J, leaving 5 bases between them. CDR1 is MGHRA, CDR2 YSYEKL, per germline. This CDR3 is built from 14 residues.

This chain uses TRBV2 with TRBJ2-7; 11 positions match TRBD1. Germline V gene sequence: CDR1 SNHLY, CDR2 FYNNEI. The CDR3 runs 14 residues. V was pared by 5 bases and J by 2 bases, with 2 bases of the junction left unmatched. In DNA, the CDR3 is TGTGCCAGCAGTAAGGGACAGGGGGCCTACGAGCAGTACTTC. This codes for CASSKGQGAYEQYF. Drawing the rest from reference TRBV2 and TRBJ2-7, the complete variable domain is EPEVTQTPSHQVTQMGQEVILRCVPISNHLYFYWYRQILGQKVEFLVSFYNNEISEKSEIFDDQFSVERPDGSNFTLKIRSTKLEDSAMYFCASSKGQGAYEQYFGPGTRLTVT.

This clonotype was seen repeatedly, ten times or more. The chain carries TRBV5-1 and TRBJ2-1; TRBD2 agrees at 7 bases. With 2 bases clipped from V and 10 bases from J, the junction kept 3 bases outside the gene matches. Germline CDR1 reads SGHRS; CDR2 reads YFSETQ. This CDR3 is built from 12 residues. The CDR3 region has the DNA TGCGCCAGCAGCTTAAGCGGGGAAGAGCAGTTCTTC. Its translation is CASSLSGEEQFF.

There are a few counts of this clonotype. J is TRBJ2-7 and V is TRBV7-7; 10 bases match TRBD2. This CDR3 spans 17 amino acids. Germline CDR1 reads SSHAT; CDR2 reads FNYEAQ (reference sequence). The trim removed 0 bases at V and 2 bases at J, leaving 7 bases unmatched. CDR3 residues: CASSLARPAGGPYEQYF. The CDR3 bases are TGTGCCAGCAGCTTAGCACGCCCAGCGGGAGGGCCCTACGAGCAGTACTTC.

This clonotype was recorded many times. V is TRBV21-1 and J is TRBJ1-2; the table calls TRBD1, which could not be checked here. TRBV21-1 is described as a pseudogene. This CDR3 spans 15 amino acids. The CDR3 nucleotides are TGTGCCAGCAGCCAAGGGACAGGGGCTAACTATGGCTACACCTTC. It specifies CASSQGTGANYGYTF.